This T cell receptor (beta chain) was obtained from a study of cytomegalovirus exposure and HLA in healthy donors. Study conclusions and caveats: A later look showed TCR association rates differing by HLA locus, highest for DRB1 and lowest for HLA-C. Later analysis found that TCR beta chains associated with HLA were more clonally expanded than other, equally common chains. Previously analyzed data showed that most TCR beta V segments were productive at a frequency of about 87% or about 30%. It was reported that the classifier diagnosed cytomegalovirus status with high specificity and sensitivity in both the original and validation cohorts.

CDR3 length: 11 residues. V lost 8 bases to trimming and J lost 8 bases, with 12 bases between them. Germline CDR1 and CDR2: SEHNR and FQNEAQ (reference sequence). As for this clone: Its antigen is not known.

PCR employed 60 Vbeta and 13 Jbeta primers. Using immunoSEQ multiplex PCR, the repertoire was profiled, and TCRdb retains in-frame clones only, with some absent. The data show approximately 100,000 clones, with 60% to 80% seen just once and 2.6% held by the top ten. The specimen was PBMCs. The chain couples TRBV7-9 to TRBJ1-2; D gene uncertain. The sequence derives from a man between 45 and 60 years old in good health and CMV-seropositive. The CDR3: CASLQTGGYTF. CDR3 DNA sequence: TGTGCCAGCCTCCAAACCGGGGGCTACACCTTC. Together with reference TRBV7-9 and TRBJ1-2, the CDR3 gives the full variable domain: DTGVSQNPRHKITKRGQNVTFRCDPISEHNRLYWYRQTLGQGPEFLTYFQNEAQLEKSRLLSDRFSAERPKGSFSTLEIQRTEQGDSAMYLCASLQTGGYTFGSGTRLTVV.